One and the same sample provided the 8 T cell receptor beta chains below, sequenced in a study of OX40 agonist ivuxolimab in advanced cancers. The data were produced by immunoSEQ multiplex PCR, yet TCRdb's version contains in-frame clones alone and is incomplete. The table shows some 83,000 clones, with 91% occurring only once. This material consisted of CD4+ or CD8+ T cells sorted from blood, taken in a trial of the OX40 agonist ivuxolimab. The receptor set was obtained from an adult with an advanced solid tumor such as melanoma, head and neck, liver or kidney cancer.

CDR3 region: CASSETGGYGYTF. CDR3 in DNA: TGTGCCAGCAGTGAGACAGGGGGCTATGGCTACACCTTC. The gene calls are TRBV6-6 and TRBJ1-2, with TRBD1 matching over 9 bases. Unmatched junction bases numbered 2, after V lost 5 bases and J lost 4 bases. This CDR3 region has 13 residues. CDR1 and CDR2 (germline): MNHNY, SVGAGI (reference sequence).

The chain recombines TRBV28 with TRBJ2-5, with no clear D. Trimming stripped 4 bases from V and 5 bases from J, with 20 bases between. CDR1 is MDHEN, CDR2 SYDVKM, per germline. The CDR3 contains 16 residues. The CDR3 reads CASSSPRGPTWETQYF. In DNA form, the CDR3 reads TGTGCCAGCAGTTCCCCCCGTGGCCCGACGTGGGAGACCCAGTACTTC.

The J gene is TRBJ1-2, the V gene TRBV10-3, with 7 bases matching TRBD1. V trimming: 2 bases; J trimming: 2 bases; junction bases outside the gene matches: 11. CDR1 is ENHRY, CDR2 SYGVKD, per germline. The CDR3 is 17 amino acids. The CDR3 region has the DNA TGTGCCATCAGTGAGGAGGGGACAGAGTCAATCAACTATGGCTACACCTTC. This translates into CAISEEGTESINYGYTF.

The V and J genes are TRBV21-1 and TRBJ2-1. TRBV21-1 is an annotated pseudogene. The CDR3 length is 13 residues. The CDR3 nucleotides are TGTGCCAGCAGCAAAGCGCTTAGGTCTGAGCAGTTCTTC. This gives the protein CASSKALRSEQFF.

The chain combines TRBV6-5 with TRBJ2-6; D unresolved. The CDR3 loop spans 12 amino acids. V was clipped by 5 bases and J by 6 bases, with 5 bases between them. CDR1 MNHEY and CDR2 SVGAGI come from the germline V gene. The CDR3 coding sequence is TGTGCCAGCAGTGGGGTGGCCAACGTCCTGACTTTC. This sequence encodes CASSGVANVLTF.

J is TRBJ1-2 and V is TRBV4-3, with 9 bases fitting TRBD1. Germline CDR1 is LGHNA and CDR2 is YSLEER. The ends lost 3 bases at V and 8 bases at J; junction bases unmatched: 10. The CDR3 contains 15 residues. The CDR3 nucleotides are TGCGCCAGCAGCCAGTGGGACAGGGCTATGGAGGGCTACACCTTC. Its protein product is CASSQWDRAMEGYTF.

The chain uses TRBV4-1 and TRBJ1-1; 8 bases are shared with TRBD1. The CDR3 covers 15 residues. CDR1 and CDR2 from the germline V gene are MGHRA and YSYEKL. J gave up 1 base and V 8 bases, and 9 bases lay outside the gene matches. CDR3: CASSTSGTGNTEAFF. The CDR3 coding sequence is TGCGCCAGCTCAACGTCAGGGACAGGGAACACTGAAGCTTTCTTT.

V and J are TRBV21-1 and TRBJ2-1; no check of the table's D call, TRBD2, against the DNA was made. TRBV21-1 is a pseudogene segment. The CDR3 has 15 amino acids. This chain's CDR3 is CASSKASWGGNEQFF. Here the CDR3 DNA reads TGTGCCAGCAGCAAAGCCTCGTGGGGGGGGAATGAGCAGTTCTTC.